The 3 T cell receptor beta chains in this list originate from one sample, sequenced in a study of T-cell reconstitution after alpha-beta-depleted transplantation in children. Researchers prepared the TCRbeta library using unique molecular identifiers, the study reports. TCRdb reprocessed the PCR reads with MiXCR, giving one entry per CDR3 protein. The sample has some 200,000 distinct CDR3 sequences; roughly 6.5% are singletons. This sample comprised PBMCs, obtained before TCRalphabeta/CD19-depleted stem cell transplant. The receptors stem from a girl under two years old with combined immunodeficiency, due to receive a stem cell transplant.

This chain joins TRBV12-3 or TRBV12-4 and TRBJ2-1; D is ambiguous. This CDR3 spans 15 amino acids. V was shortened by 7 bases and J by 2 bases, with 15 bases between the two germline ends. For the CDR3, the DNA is TGTGCCAGCAATTCCGGGCCCATAACCTACAATGAGCAGTTCTTC. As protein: CASNSGPITYNEQFF.

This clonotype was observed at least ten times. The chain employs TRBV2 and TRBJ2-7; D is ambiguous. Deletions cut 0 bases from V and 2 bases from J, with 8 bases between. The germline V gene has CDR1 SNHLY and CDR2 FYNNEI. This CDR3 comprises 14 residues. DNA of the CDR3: TGTGCCAGCAGTGAAGCGCGGCGTCCCTACGAGCAGTACTTC. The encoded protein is CASSEARRPYEQYF.

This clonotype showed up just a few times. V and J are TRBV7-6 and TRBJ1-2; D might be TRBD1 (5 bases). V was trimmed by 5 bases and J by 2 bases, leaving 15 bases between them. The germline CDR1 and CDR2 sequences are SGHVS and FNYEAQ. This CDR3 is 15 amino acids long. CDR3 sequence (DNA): TGTGCCAGCAGCCCCGGGGCCCAGACCAACTATGGCTACACCTTC. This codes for CASSPGAQTNYGYTF.